Listed here are 32 T cell receptor beta chains from one sample, sequenced in a study of post-analysis software for immune sequencing data. TCR beta cDNA libraries had unique molecular identifiers. Using its own MiXCR run on the PCR reads, TCRdb lists one record per CDR3 protein. The sample yields 800,000 to 950,000 distinct CDR3 sequences, about 57% seen once. General study results and limits: TRBV5-6, TRBV5-1 and TRBV20-1 were among four to six TRBV segments more frequent in patients than controls.

No antigens are known for them. Source material: blood. The receptors derive from a girl aged 10-17 years with multiple sclerosis.

The chain uses TRBV12-5 and TRBJ2-7, with unresolved D. Trimming pared 2 bases from V and 0 bases from J, leaving 5 bases between. Per the germline V gene, CDR1 is LGHNT and CDR2 is FRNRAP. The CDR3 runs to 13 residues. The CDR3 DNA follows: TGTGCTAGTGGTTTGCCAAACTCCTACGAGCAGTACTTC. Amino acid sequence: CASGLPNSYEQYF. Together with reference TRBV12-5 and TRBJ2-7, the CDR3 gives the full variable domain: DARVTQTPRHKVTEMGQEVTMRCQPILGHNTVFWYRQTMMQGLELLAYFRNRAPLDDSGMPKDRFSAEMPDATLATLKIQPSEPRDSAVYFCASGLPNSYEQYFGPGTRLTVT.

The chain combines TRBV29-1 with TRBJ2-7; 7 bases align to TRBD1. The CDR3 totals 15 residues. V lost 4 bases to trimming and J lost 10 bases; unmatched junction nucleotides: 19. CDR1 is SQVTM, CDR2 ANQGSEA, per germline. CDR3 residues: CSVVYRRGSQEAQYF. The CDR3 nucleotides are TGCAGCGTTGTTTATCGCAGGGGGAGTCAAGAGGCCCAGTACTTC.

This clonotype has more than one count but fewer than ten. The CDR3 spells CASSLLTGGNYGYTF. In nucleotides, the CDR3 is TGTGCCAGCAGCTTGCTGACAGGAGGCAACTATGGCTACACCTTC. The genes are TRBV5-5 and TRBJ1-2; possibly TRBD1 for D (6 bases). Germline assignment: CDR1 SGHKS and CDR2 YYEKEE (reference sequence). The CDR3 covers 15 residues. V was cut by 1 base and J by 2 bases, with 12 bases left in between.

J is TRBJ2-6 and V is TRBV29-1, with 8 bases fitting TRBD1. V was clipped by 7 bases and J by 1 base; unmatched bases: 6. Germline V CDR1 and CDR2: SQVTM, ANQGSEA. CDR3 length equals 15 residues. The CDR3 sequence is CSAGTGMSGANVLTF. CDR3 bases: TGCAGCGCTGGGACAGGCATGTCTGGGGCCAACGTCCTGACTTTC. Complete variable domain (other parts from reference TRBV29-1 and TRBJ2-6): SAVISQKPSRDICQRGTSLTIQCQVDSQVTMMFWYRQQPGQSLTLIATANQGSEATYESGFVIDKFPISRPNLTFSTLTVSNMSPEDSSIYLCSAGTGMSGANVLTFGAGSRLTVL.

The rearrangement links TRBV5-1 to TRBJ2-1, with D perhaps being TRBD1 or TRBD2 (5 bases each). This CDR3 spans 13 amino acids. CDR1 is SGHRS and CDR2 is YFSETQ in the germline V gene. Trimming shortened V by 1 base and J by 9 bases, and 11 bases separated the two germline ends. CDR3 sequence reads: CASSLRGRSEQFF. Written as DNA, the CDR3 is TGCGCCAGCAGCTTGCGGGGCAGGAGTGAGCAGTTCTTC.

The J gene is TRBJ2-1, the V gene TRBV12-3 or TRBV12-4; 10 bases are shared with TRBD2. The CDR3 sequence is 14 residues long. The V segment lost 3 bases and the J segment 7 bases; nucleotides outside the gene matches: 3. CDR3 nucleotides: TGTGCCAGCAGTTTGGGTAGCGGGAGGAATGAGCAGTTCTTC. It translates to CASSLGSGRNEQFF.

The V call is TRBV9, the J call TRBJ2-1, with 11 bases identical to TRBD2. Germline CDR1 reads SGDLS; CDR2 reads YYNGEE. The CDR3 has 17 residues. With V trimmed by 2 bases and J by 5 bases, 9 bases remained unmatched. The CDR3 reads CASSVGLAGVTDNEQFF. The CDR3 DNA sequence: TGTGCCAGCAGCGTTGGACTAGCGGGCGTGACCGACAATGAGCAGTTCTTC.

The V gene is TRBV4-1, the J gene TRBJ1-2; D is unresolved. This CDR3 is 13 amino acids long. Germline V gives CDR1 MGHRA, CDR2 YSYEKL. Trimming cost V 0 bases and J 3 bases, with 5 bases left between them. The chain's CDR3 is CASSQDPYYGYTF. In nucleotides, the CDR3 is TGCGCCAGCAGCCAAGATCCCTACTATGGCTACACCTTC.

The chain has TRBV6-2 or TRBV6-3 and TRBJ2-7; 10 bases are a match to TRBD2. The J call may be in error: the DNA end matches TRBJ2-1 better. Germline assignment: CDR1 MNHEY and CDR2 SVGEGT. The CDR3 sequence is 14 residues long. CDR3 in DNA: TGTGCCAGCGGTCTTCTAGCGGGGGACAATGAGCAGTTCTTC. Translation: CASGLLAGDNEQFF.

The sample holds a few counts of this clonotype. The rearrangement joins TRBV29-1 to TRBJ2-1; TRBD2 agrees at 7 bases. The V and J ends lost 1 base and 4 bases, in that order; junction bases with no gene match: 4. The CDR3 covers 14 residues. Germline CDR1 SQVTM, CDR2 ANQGSEA. In DNA form, the CDR3 reads TGCAGCGTTGAAGCGGGGGGAATATACAATGAGCAGTTCTTC. This sequence encodes CSVEAGGIYNEQFF.

The gene calls are TRBV4-1 and TRBJ1-2, with 12 bases aligning to TRBD1. V gave up 1 base and J gave up 2 bases; unmatched junction bases: 8. The CDR3 has 18 residues. Germline V lookup: CDR1 MGHRA, CDR2 YSYEKL. CDR3 coding DNA: TGCGCCAGCAGCCAAGTCCCGGGACAGGGGGCGTCAAACTATGGCTACACCTTC. It yields the protein CASSQVPGQGASNYGYTF.

The CDR3 DNA follows: TGCAGTGCAACGCCGGGACAGGGGCTGGTCAATGAGCAGTTCTTC. Amino acid sequence: CSATPGQGLVNEQFF. The chain joins TRBV20-1 to TRBJ2-1, with 10 bases matching TRBD1. The germline CDR1 and CDR2 sequences are DFQATT and SNEGSKA (reference sequence). This CDR3 comprises 15 residues. V lost 6 bases, J lost 6 bases, and 11 bases stayed unmatched.

This chain uses TRBV7-2 with TRBJ1-2; possible D gene TRBD1, 6 bases. V gave up 11 bases and J gave up 5 bases, with 15 bases separating them. There are 12 residues in the CDR3. The germline CDR1 and CDR2 sequences are SGHTA and FQGNSA. The CDR3 region has the DNA TGTGCCGCCACCTCGACAGGTTATGGCTACACCTTC. Translation: CAATSTGYGYTF.

The rearrangement uses TRBV20-1 and TRBJ1-4, with D hard to call. The CDR3 sequence is 14 residues long. The germline gives CDR1 DFQATT, CDR2 SNEGSKA (reference sequence). V was trimmed by 3 bases and J by 3 bases, leaving 11 bases between them. CDR3 protein: CSASSEQPNEKLFF. The CDR3 DNA sequence: TGCAGTGCTAGCTCGGAACAGCCTAATGAAAAACTGTTTTTT.

The chain uses TRBV7-3 and TRBJ1-2; D perhaps matches TRBD1 (5 bases). This CDR3 spans 15 amino acids. Deletions cut 5 bases from V and 4 bases from J, with 17 bases between. CDR1 is SGHTA, CDR2 FQGTGA, per germline. The CDR3 sequence: CASSPGVGDFYGYTF. In DNA form, the CDR3 reads TGTGCCAGCAGCCCCGGTGTGGGGGACTTCTATGGCTACACCTTC.

In its sample, this clonotype was seen a few times. The V and J genes are TRBV10-3 and TRBJ2-1; no reliable D call. This CDR3 contains 12 residues. Germline lookup yields CDR1 ENHRY and CDR2 SYGVKD. The V end was cut by 0 bases, the J end by 8 bases, with 5 bases between. CDR3 in amino acids: CAISESTDEQFF. CDR3 DNA: TGTGCCATCAGTGAGTCCACCGATGAGCAGTTCTTC.

The chain has TRBV28 and TRBJ2-3; D is uncertain. V was clipped by 6 bases and J by 6 bases, with 7 bases between them. This CDR3 is built from 11 residues. Germline V gene sequence: CDR1 MDHEN, CDR2 SYDVKM. The CDR3 loop reads CASRLADTQYF. CDR3 DNA: TGTGCCAGCAGACTCGCGGATACGCAGTATTTT. The complete variable domain, with remaining parts taken from reference TRBV28 and TRBJ2-3, reads DVKVTQSSRYLVKRTGEKVFLECVQDMDHENMFWYRQDPGLGLRLIYFSYDVKMKEKGDIPEGYSVSREKKERFSLILESASTNQTSMYLCASRLADTQYFGPGTRLTVL.

V usage is TRBV10-3 and J usage is TRBJ2-5; 10 positions agree with TRBD2. The CDR3 contains 16 residues. The junction had 11 bases not matched to a gene; V was cut back by 6 bases and J by 4 bases. Looked up from germline, CDR1 is ENHRY and CDR2 is SYGVKD. The CDR3 bases are TGTGCCATCAGAGGGACTAGCGCAGGGTACCGAGAGACCCAGTACTTC. Amino acids: CAIRGTSAGYRETQYF.

V usage is TRBV10-3 and J usage is TRBJ2-6; D gene unclear. The CDR3 spans 12 residues. CDR1 and CDR2 (germline): ENHRY, SYGVKD. The V gene lost 4 bases and the J gene lost 2 bases, with 0 bases spanning the gap. The CDR3: CAISAGANVLTF. CDR3 bases: TGTGCCATCAGTGCTGGGGCCAACGTCCTGACTTTC.

This sequence joins TRBV10-3 and TRBJ2-7; possible D gene TRBD2, 5 bases. CDR1 is ENHRY, CDR2 SYGVKD, per germline. The CDR3 loop spans 14 amino acids. Trimming pared 3 bases from V and 3 bases from J, leaving 12 bases between. CDR3 loop: CAISDPSRYYEQYF. The CDR3 coding sequence is TGTGCCATCAGTGACCCTAGCAGATACTACGAGCAGTACTTC.

CDR3: CSAVGLAAPQETQYF. CDR3 coding DNA: TGCAGTGCCGTCGGACTAGCGGCCCCTCAAGAGACCCAGTACTTC. The rearrangement uses TRBV20-1 and TRBJ2-5, with TRBD2 matching 10 bases. CDR1 is DFQATT, CDR2 SNEGSKA, per germline (reference sequence). CDR3 size: 15 residues. V trimming: 6 bases; J trimming: 2 bases; junction bases outside the gene matches: 9.

This chain links TRBV29-1 with TRBJ2-1, with TRBD2 identical over 13 bases. V lost 7 bases, J lost 1 base, and 13 bases stayed unmatched. The CDR3 totals 18 residues. Looked up from germline, CDR1 is SQVTM and CDR2 is ANQGSEA. CDR3 DNA: TGCAGCGCCCGAGCGGGACTAGCGGGGTACCGGTCCTACAATGAGCAGTTCTTC. Translated, it gives CSARAGLAGYRSYNEQFF.

This clonotype was observed a few times. This sequence joins TRBV10-3 and TRBJ1-2, with 9 bases that match TRBD1. The CDR3 has 15 amino acids. V lost 3 bases and J lost 4; bases outside the gene matches: 6. Germline CDR1 and CDR2: ENHRY and SYGVKD. DNA for the CDR3: TGTGCCATCAGTGACGGAGACAGGGGGGGCTATGGCTACACCTTC. It codes for CAISDGDRGGYGYTF.

This chain connects TRBV20-1 to TRBJ2-3; weak D call: TRBD2 (6 bases). V was shortened by 3 bases and J by 2 bases, with 21 bases between the two germline ends. The CDR3 length is 17 residues. CDR1 DFQATT and CDR2 SNEGSKA come from the germline V gene (reference sequence). CDR3 DNA sequence: TGCAGTGCTAGGCCCCTCCGGGACTTACACTTCACAGATACGCAGTATTTT. It yields the protein CSARPLRDLHFTDTQYF.

This clonotype was detected ten times or more. The chain carries TRBV5-6 and TRBJ2-2; tentative D call: TRBD2 (5 bases). CDR3 length: 15 amino acids. CDR1 is SGHDT and CDR2 is YYEEEE in the germline V gene. V was shortened by 4 bases and J by 2 bases, with 12 bases between the two germline ends. CDR3 residues: CASSEGDFNTGELFF. CDR3 DNA sequence: TGTGCCAGCAGCGAGGGAGATTTTAACACCGGGGAGCTGTTTTTT.

This clonotype was seen a single time. The V and J genes are TRBV4-1 and TRBJ2-7; 7 bases are a match to TRBD1. The junction had 11 bases not matched to a gene; V was cut back by 0 bases and J by 0 bases. CDR1 MGHRA and CDR2 YSYEKL come from the germline V gene. The CDR3 loop spans 18 amino acids. The CDR3 loop is CASSQDHRRTGSSYEQYF. CDR3 DNA: TGCGCCAGCAGCCAAGATCACCGCCGGACAGGTAGCTCCTACGAGCAGTACTTC.

The chain is built from TRBV5-1 and TRBJ1-2; 10 bases fit TRBD1. The CDR3 loop spans 15 amino acids. CDR1 and CDR2 from the germline V gene are SGHRS and YFSETQ. With 2 bases clipped from V and 3 bases from J, the junction kept 4 bases outside the gene matches. The CDR3 nucleotides are TGCGCCAGCAGCTTTCCCGGGACAGGGGACTATGGCTACACCTTC. As protein: CASSFPGTGDYGYTF.

This chain links TRBV5-1 with TRBJ2-7; 7 bases are a match to TRBD2. The CDR3 is 17 amino acids. The junction had 11 bases not matched to a gene; V was cut back by 2 bases and J by 0 bases. Germline values: CDR1 SGHRS, CDR2 YFSETQ. The CDR3 sequence is CASSFGEGLLRSYEQYF. As DNA, the CDR3 is TGCGCCAGCAGCTTCGGGGAGGGCCTGCTCCGCTCCTACGAGCAGTACTTC.

For this clonotype: The junction does not match germline at one end; this may be a read error. V usage is TRBV3-1 and J usage is TRBJ2-1; the D gene is possibly TRBD2 (7 bases). Per germline, CDR1 LGHDT and CDR2 YNNKEL (reference sequence). The CDR3 sequence is 16 residues long. CDR3: CASSPGGGLAYNDQFF. For the CDR3, the DNA is TGTGCCAGCAGCCCGGGGGGCGGACTCGCCTACAATGACCAGTTCTTC.

The sample holds one count of this clonotype. The J gene is TRBJ2-7, the V gene TRBV5-1, with D tentatively TRBD2 (6 bases). This CDR3 has 14 residues. The ends were cut back, 5 bases at V and 1 base at J, with 13 bases in the middle. Per the germline V gene, CDR1 is SGHRS and CDR2 is YFSETQ. In nucleotides, the CDR3 is TGCGCCAGCAGTCACGGGAGTGCATCCTACGAGCAGTACTTC. This encodes CASSHGSASYEQYF.

This clonotype came up a few times. The chain is built from TRBV20-1 and TRBJ2-7, with TRBD1 identical over 9 bases. The J call could be wrong; TRBJ2-5 is a better fit for the DNA end. From germline, CDR1 is DFQATT and CDR2 SNEGSKA (reference sequence). CDR3 size: 15 residues. The CDR3 here is CSARRPGQGKETQYF. CDR3 coding DNA: TGCAGTGCTAGAAGACCGGGACAGGGAAAAGAGACCCAGTACTTC.

This chain joins TRBV7-3 and TRBJ2-7, with 10 bases matching TRBD2. Germline V gene data show CDR1 as SGHTA and CDR2 as FQGTGA. V trimming: 5 bases; J trimming: 3 bases; junction bases outside the gene matches: 10. The CDR3 totals 16 residues. The CDR3 protein is CASSQTQTSGYYEQYF. In DNA, the CDR3 is TGTGCCAGCAGCCAGACCCAGACTAGCGGGTACTACGAGCAGTACTTC.